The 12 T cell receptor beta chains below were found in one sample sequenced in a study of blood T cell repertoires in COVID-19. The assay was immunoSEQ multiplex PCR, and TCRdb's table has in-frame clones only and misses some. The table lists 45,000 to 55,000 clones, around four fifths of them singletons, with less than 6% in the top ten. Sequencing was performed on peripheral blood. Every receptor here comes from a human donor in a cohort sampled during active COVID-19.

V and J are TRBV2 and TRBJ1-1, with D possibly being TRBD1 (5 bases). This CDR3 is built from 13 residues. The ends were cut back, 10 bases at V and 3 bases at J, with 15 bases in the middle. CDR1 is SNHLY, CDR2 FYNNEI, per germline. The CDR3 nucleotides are TGTGCCACCCAGAGGCAGGGTGACACTGAAGCTTTCTTT. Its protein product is CATQRQGDTEAFF.

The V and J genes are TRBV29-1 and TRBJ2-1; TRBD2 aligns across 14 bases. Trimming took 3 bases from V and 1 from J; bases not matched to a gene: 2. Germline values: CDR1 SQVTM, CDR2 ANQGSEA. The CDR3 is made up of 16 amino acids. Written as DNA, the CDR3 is TGCAGCGTTGAGGGACTAGCGGGGGAATCCTACAATGAGCAGTTCTTC. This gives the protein CSVEGLAGESYNEQFF.

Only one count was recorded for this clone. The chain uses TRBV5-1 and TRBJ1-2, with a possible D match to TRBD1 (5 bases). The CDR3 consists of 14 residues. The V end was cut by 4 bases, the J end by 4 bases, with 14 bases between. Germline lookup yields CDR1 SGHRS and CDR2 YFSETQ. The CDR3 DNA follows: TGCGCCAGCAGCCAAGGGGAAGGAACCTATGGCTACACCTTC. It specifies CASSQGEGTYGYTF.

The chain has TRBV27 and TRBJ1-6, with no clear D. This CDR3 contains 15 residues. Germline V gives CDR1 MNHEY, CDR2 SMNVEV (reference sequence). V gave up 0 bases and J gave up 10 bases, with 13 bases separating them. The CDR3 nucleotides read TGTGCCAGCAGTTTATCCGGTGGCCCAGCGTCACCCCTCCACTTT. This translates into CASSLSGGPASPLHF.

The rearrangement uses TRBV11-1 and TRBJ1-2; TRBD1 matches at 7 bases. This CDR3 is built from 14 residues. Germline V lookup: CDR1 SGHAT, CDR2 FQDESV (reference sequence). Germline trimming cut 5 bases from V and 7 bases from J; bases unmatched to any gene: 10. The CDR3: CASSHDRADGGYTF. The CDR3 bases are TGTGCCAGCAGCCACGACAGGGCCGATGGTGGCTACACCTTC.

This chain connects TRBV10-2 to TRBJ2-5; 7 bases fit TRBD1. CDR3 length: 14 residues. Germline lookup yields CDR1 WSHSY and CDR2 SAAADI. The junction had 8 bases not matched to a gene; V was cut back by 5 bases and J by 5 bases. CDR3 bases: TGCGCCAGCAGTAGAAGGACAGGATGGGAGACCCAGTACTTC. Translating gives CASSRRTGWETQYF.

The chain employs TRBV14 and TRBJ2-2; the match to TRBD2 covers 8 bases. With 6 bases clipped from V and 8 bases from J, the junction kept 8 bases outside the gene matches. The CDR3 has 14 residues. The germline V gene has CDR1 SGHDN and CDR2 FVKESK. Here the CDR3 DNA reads TGTGCCAGCAGACTCCGCGGGGGGTCAGGGGAGCTGTTTTTT. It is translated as CASRLRGGSGELFF.

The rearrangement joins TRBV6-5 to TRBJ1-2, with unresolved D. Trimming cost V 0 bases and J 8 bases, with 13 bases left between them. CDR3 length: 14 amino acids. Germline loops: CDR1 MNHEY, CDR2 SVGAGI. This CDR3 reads CASSYSNVRSGYTF. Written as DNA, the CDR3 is TGTGCCAGCAGTTACTCGAACGTCAGGTCAGGCTACACCTTC.

The CDR3 DNA is TGTGCCAGCAGCTGGGGACTAGCGGGGGGGGGCACAGATACGCAGTATTTT. Translating it yields CASSWGLAGGGTDTQYF. V gene TRBV11-2 combines with J gene TRBJ2-3, with 16 bases aligning to TRBD2. This CDR3 has 17 residues. Germline CDR1 SGHAT, CDR2 FQNNGV. The V gene end was trimmed by 4 bases and the J gene end by 1 base; junction bases not matched to a gene: 2.

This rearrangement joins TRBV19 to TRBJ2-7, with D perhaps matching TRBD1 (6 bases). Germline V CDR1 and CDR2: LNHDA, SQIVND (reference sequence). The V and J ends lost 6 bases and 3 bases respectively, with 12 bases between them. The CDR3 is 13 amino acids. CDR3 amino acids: CASREQGYYEQYF. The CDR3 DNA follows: TGTGCCAGTAGAGAACAGGGATACTACGAGCAGTACTTC.

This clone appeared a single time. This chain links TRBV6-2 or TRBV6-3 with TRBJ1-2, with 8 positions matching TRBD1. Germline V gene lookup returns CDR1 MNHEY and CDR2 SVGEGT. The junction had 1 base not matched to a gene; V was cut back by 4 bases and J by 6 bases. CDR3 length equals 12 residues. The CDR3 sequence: CASSWGQDGYTF. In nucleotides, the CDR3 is TGTGCCAGCAGTTGGGGACAGGATGGCTACACCTTC.

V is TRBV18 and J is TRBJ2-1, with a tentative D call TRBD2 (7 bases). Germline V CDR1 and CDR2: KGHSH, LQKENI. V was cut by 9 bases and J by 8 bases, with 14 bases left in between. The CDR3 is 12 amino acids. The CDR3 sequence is CASKSGGYEQFF. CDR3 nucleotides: TGTGCCAGTAAATCGGGGGGCTATGAGCAGTTCTTC.